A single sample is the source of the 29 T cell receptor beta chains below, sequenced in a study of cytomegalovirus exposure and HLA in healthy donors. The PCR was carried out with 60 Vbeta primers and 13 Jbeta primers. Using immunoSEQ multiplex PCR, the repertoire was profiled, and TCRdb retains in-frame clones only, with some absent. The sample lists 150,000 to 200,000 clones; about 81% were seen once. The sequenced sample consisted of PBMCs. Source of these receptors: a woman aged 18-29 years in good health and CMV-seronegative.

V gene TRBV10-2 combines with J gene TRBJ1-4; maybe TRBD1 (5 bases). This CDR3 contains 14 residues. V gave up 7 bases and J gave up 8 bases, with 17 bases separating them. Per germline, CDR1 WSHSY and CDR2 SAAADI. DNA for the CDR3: TGCGCCAGCACCAAGACAGATGGGTACGAAAAACTGTTTTTT. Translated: CASTKTDGYEKLFF.

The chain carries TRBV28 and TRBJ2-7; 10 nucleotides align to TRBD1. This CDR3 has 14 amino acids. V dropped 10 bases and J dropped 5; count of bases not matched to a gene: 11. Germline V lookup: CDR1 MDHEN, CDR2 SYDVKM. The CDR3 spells CATGPGTGEDEQYF. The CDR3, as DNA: TGTGCCACCGGACCCGGGACAGGGGAGGACGAGCAGTACTTC.

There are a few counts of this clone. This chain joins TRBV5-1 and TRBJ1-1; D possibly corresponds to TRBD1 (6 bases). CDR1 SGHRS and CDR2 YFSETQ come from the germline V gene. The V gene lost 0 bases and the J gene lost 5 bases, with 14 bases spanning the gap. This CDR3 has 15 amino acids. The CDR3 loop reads CASSLVLGGITEAFF. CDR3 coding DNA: TGCGCCAGCAGCTTGGTTTTAGGGGGAATTACTGAAGCTTTCTTT.

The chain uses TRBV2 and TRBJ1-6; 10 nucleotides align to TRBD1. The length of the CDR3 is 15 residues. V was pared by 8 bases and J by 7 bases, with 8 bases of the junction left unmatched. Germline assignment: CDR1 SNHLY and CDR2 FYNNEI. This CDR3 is CASAAPGQGNSPLHF. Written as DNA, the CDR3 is TGTGCCAGCGCTGCTCCGGGACAGGGGAATTCACCCCTCCACTTT.

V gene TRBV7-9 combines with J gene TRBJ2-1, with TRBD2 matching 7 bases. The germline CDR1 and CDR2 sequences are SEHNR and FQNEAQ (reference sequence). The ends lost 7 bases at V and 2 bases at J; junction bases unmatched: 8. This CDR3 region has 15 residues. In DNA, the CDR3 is TGTGCCAGCACCACTCCTGGGGGGGCCTACAATGAGCAGTTCTTC. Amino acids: CASTTPGGAYNEQFF.

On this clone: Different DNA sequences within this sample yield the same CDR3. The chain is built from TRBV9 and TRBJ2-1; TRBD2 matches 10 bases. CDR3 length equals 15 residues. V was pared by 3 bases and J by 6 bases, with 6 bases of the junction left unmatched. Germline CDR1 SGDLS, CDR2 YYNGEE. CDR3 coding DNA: TGTGCCAGCAGCGCGAGCGGGAGGGCGAGCAATGAGCAGTTCTTC. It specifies CASSASGRASNEQFF.

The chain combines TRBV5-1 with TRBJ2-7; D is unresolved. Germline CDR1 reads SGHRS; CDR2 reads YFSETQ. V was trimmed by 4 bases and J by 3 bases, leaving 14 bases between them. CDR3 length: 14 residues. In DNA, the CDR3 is TGCGCCAGCAGCACCTCCGCCCGGGTCTACGAGCAGTACTTC. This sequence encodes CASSTSARVYEQYF.

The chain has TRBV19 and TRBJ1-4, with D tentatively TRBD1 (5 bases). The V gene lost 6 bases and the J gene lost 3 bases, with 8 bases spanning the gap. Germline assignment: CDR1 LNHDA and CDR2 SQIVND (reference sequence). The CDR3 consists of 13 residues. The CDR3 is CASRAGANEKLFF. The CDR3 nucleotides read TGTGCCAGTAGAGCGGGGGCTAATGAAAAACTGTTTTTT.

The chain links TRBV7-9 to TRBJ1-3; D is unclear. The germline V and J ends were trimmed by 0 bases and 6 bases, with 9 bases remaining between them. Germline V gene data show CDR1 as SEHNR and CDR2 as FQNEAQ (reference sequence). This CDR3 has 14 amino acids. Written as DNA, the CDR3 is TGTGCCAGCAGCTTAGCGGGCAGCCTAAACACCATATATTTT. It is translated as CASSLAGSLNTIYF.

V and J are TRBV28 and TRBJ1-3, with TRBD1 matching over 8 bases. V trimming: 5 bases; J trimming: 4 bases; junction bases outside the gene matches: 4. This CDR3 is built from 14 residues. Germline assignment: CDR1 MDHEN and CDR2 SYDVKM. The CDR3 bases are TGTGCCAGCAGTCCCTGGACAGGGGGAAACACCATATATTTT. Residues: CASSPWTGGNTIYF.

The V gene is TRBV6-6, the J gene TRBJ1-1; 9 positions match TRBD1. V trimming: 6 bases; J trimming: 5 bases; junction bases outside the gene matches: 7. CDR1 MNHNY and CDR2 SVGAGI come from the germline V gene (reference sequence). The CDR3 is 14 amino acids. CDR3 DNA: TGTGCCAGCAGCCTAACAGGGGGCCCAACTGAAGCTTTCTTT. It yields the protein CASSLTGGPTEAFF.

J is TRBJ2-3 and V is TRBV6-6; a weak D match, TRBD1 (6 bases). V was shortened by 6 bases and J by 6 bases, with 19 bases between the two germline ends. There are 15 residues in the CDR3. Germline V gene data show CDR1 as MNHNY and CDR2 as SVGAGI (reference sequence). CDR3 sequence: CASSTRDTTGDTQYF. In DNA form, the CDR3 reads TGTGCCAGCAGCACACGGGACACCACTGGGGATACGCAGTATTTT.

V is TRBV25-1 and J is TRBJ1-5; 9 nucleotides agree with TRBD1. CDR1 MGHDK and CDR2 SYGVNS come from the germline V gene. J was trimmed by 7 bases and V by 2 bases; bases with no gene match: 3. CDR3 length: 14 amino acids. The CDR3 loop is CASSETGGGQPQHF. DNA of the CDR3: TGTGCCAGCAGTGAAACAGGGGGCGGACAGCCCCAGCATTTT.

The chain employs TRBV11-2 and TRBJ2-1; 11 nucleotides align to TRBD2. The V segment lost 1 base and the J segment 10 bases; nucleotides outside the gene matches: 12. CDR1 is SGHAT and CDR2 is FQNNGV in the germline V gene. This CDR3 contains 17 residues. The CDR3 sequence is CASSLVQASGRPPEQFF. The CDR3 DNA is TGTGCCAGCAGCTTAGTCCAGGCTAGCGGGAGGCCCCCGGAGCAGTTCTTC.

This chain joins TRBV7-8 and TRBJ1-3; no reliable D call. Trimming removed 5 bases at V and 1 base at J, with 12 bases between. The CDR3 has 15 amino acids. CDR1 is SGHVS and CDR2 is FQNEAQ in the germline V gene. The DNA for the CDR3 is TGTGCCAGCAGCGCCTTGGGCAGGTCTGGAAACACCATATATTTT. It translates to CASSALGRSGNTIYF. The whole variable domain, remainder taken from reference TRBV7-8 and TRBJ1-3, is GAGVSQSPRYKVAKRGQDVALRCDPISGHVSLFWYQQALGQGPEFLTYFQNEAQLDKSGLPSDRFFAERPEGSVSTLKIQRTQQEDSAVYLCASSALGRSGNTIYFGEGSWLTVV.

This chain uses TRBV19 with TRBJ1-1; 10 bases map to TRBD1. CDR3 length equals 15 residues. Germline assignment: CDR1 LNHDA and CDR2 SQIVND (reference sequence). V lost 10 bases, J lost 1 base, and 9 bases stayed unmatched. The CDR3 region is CATQTGGAANTEAFF. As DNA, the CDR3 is TGTGCCACACAGACAGGGGGCGCGGCGAACACTGAAGCTTTCTTT.

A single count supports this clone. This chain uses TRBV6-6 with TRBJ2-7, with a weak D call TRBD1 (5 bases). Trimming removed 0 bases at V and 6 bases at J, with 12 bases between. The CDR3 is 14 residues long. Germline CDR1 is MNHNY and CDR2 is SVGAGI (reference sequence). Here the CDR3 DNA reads TGTGCCAGCAGTTACTCGAGACAGTTGAGCGAGCAGTACTTC. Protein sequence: CASSYSRQLSEQYF.

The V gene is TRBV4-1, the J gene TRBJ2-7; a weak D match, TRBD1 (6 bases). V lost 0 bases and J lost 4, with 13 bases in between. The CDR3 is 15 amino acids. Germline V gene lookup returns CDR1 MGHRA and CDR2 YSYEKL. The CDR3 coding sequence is TGCGCCAGCAGCCAAGACAGGGGACCGGGGTACGAGCAGTACTTC. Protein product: CASSQDRGPGYEQYF.

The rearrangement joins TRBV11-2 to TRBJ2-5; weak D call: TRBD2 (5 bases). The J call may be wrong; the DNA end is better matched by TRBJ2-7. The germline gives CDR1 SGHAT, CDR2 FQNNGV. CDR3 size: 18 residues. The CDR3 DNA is TGTGCCAGCAGCTTAGCAGTTTTGGGCGGGCAAGCCTCCTACGAGCAGTACTTC. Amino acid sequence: CASSLAVLGGQASYEQYF.

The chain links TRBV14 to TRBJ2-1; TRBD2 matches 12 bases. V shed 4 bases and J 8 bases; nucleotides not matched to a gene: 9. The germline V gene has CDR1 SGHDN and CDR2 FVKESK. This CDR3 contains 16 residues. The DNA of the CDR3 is TGTGCCAGCAGCCTTAGCTCGGGACTAGCGGGCCATGAGCAGTTCTTC. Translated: CASSLSSGLAGHEQFF. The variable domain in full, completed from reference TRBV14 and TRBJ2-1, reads EAGVTQFPSHSVIEKGQTVTLRCDPISGHDNLYWYRRVMGKEIKFLLHFVKESKQDESGMPNNRFLAERTGGTYSTLKVQPAELEDSGVYFCASSLSSGLAGHEQFFGPGTRLTVL.

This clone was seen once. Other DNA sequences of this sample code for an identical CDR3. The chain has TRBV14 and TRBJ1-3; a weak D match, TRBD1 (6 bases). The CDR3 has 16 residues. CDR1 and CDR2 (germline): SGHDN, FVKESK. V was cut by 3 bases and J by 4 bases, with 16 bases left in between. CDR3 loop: CASSQDMGASGNTIYF. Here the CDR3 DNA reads TGTGCCAGCAGCCAGGATATGGGGGCTTCAGGAAACACCATATATTTT.

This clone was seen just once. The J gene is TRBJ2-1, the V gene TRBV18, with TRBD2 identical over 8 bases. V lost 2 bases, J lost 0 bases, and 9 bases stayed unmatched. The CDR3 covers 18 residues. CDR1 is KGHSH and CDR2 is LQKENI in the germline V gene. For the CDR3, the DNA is TGTGCCAGCTCACCAATCACTAGCGGAGGGAACTCCTACAATGAGCAGTTCTTC. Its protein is CASSPITSGGNSYNEQFF.

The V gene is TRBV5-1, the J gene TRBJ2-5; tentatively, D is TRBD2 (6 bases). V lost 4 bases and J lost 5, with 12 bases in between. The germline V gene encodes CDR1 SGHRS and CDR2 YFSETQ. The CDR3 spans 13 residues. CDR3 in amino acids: CASSPRRGETQYF. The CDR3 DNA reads TGCGCCAGCAGCCCCCGGAGGGGTGAGACCCAGTACTTC.

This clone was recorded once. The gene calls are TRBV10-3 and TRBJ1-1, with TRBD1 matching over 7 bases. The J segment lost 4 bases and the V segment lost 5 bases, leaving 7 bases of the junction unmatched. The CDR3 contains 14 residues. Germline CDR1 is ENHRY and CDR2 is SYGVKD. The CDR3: CAISQDQGVTEAFF. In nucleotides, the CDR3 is TGTGCCATCAGTCAAGACCAGGGGGTCACTGAAGCTTTCTTT.

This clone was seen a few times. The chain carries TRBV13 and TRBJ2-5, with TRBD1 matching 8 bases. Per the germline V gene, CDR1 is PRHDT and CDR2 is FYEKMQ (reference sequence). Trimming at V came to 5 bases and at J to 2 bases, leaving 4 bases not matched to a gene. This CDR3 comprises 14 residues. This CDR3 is CASSATGAQETQYF. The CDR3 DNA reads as TGTGCCAGCAGCGCGACAGGGGCACAAGAGACCCAGTACTTC.

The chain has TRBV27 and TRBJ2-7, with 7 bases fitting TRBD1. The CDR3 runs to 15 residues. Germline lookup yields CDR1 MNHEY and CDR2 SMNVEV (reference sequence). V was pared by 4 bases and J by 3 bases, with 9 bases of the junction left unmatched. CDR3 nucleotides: TGTGCCAGCAGTTCCTACGACAGGGTGGGCTACGAGCAGTACTTC. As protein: CASSSYDRVGYEQYF.

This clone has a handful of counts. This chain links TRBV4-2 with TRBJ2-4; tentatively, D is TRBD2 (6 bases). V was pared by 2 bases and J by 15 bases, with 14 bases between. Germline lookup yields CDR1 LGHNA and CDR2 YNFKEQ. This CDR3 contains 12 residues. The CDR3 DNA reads TGTGCCAGCAGCCAATGGGGGGAGGAGAGGTACTTC. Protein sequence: CASSQWGEERYF.

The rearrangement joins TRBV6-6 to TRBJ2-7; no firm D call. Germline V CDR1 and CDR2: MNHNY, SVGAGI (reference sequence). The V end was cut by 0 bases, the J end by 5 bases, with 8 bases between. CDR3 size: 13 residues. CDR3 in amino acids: CASSYSPPDEQYF. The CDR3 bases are TGTGCCAGCAGTTACTCACCGCCGGACGAGCAGTACTTC.

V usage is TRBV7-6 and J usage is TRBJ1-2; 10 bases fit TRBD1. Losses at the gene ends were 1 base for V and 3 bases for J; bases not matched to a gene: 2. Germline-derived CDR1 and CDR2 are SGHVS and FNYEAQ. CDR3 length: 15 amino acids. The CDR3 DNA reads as TGTGCCAGCAGCTTAGGGACAGGGGGTGACTATGGCTACACCTTC. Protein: CASSLGTGGDYGYTF.